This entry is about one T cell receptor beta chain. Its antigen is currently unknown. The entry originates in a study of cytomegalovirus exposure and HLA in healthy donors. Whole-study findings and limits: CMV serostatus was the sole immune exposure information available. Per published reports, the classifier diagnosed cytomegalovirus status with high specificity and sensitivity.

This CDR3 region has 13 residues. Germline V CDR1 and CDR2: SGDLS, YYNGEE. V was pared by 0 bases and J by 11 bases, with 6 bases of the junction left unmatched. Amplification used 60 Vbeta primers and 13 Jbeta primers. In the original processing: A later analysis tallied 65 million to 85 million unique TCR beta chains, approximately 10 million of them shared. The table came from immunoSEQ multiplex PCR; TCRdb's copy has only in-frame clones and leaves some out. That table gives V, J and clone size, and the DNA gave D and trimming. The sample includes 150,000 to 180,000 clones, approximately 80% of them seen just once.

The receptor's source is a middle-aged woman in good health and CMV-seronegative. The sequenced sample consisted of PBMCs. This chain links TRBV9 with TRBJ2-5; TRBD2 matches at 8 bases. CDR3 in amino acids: CASSVVSSGFQYF. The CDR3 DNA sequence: TGTGCCAGCAGCGTAGTGTCTAGCGGGTTTCAGTACTTC.